Listed below are T cell receptor beta chains from one sample, sequenced in a study of blood T cell repertoires in COVID-19. Assay used: immunoSEQ multiplex PCR; TCRdb lists only in-frame clones, some missing. The data contain roughly 300,000 clones, roughly 90% of them singletons. Sequenced sample: PBMCs or T cells enriched from blood (not recorded which). The receptor source for this set is a woman aged 30 to 39 who had recovered from COVID-19. Each CDR3 is given with its conserved first and last residue. The D gene is left open where the match is weak. Part of the rows lack a size; the others show once, few, many or a class for expanded clones.

clone size	V gene	J gene	D gene	CDR3 protein	CDR3 DNA
NA	TRBV6-2/TRBV6-3	TRBJ2-3	NA	CASSYGAGRGTQYF	TGTGCCAGCAGTTACGGGGCGGGGAGAGGTACGCAGTATTTT
NA	TRBV19	TRBJ2-7	NA	CASSPGPLSYEQYF	TGTGCCAGTAGTCCAGGGCCCCTCTCCTACGAGCAGTACTTC
NA	TRBV4-2	TRBJ2-3	NA	CASSQERGTDTQYF	TGTGCCAGCAGCCAAGAACGGGGGACAGATACGCAGTATTTT
NA	TRBV18	TRBJ2-7	NA	CASSPPGRGKYEQYF	TGTGCCAGCTCACCACCGGGTCGAGGGAAATACGAGCAGTACTTC
NA	TRBV9	TRBJ2-3	NA	CASSGLQWGTDTQYF	TGTGCCAGCAGCGGCTTACAGTGGGGCACAGATACGCAGTATTTT
NA	TRBV9	TRBJ2-2	TRBD2	CASRRSGANTGELFF	TGTGCCAGCAGACGAAGCGGGGCGAACACCGGGGAGCTGTTTTTT
NA	TRBV11-3	TRBJ2-1	TRBD2	CASSLDAGADYNEQFF	TGTGCCAGCAGCTTAGATGCGGGAGCCGACTACAATGAGCAGTTCTTC
NA	TRBV7-8	TRBJ2-1	TRBD2	CASNLPLAGVYNEQFF	TGTGCCAGCAACTTACCCTTAGCGGGAGTTTACAATGAGCAGTTCTTC
NA	TRBV12-3/TRBV12-4	TRBJ2-7	NA	CASSFGRAYEQYF	TGTGCCAGCAGTTTTGGGCGGGCCTACGAGCAGTACTTC
few	TRBV7-9	TRBJ1-1	NA	CASSVGDREAFF	TGTGCCAGCAGCGTAGGAGACAGGGAAGCTTTCTTT
NA	TRBV9	TRBJ2-5	TRBD2	CASSPGSGGRSETQYF	TGTGCCAGCAGCCCCGGGAGCGGGGGGCGGTCGGAGACCCAGTACTTC
few	TRBV30	TRBJ2-5	NA	CAWSVEETQYF	TGTGCCTGGAGTGTAGAGGAGACCCAGTACTTC
NA	TRBV18	TRBJ2-7	TRBD2	CASSPPGTSGREEQYF	TGTGCCAGCTCACCACCCGGGACTAGCGGGAGAGAAGAGCAGTACTTC
NA	TRBV19	TRBJ2-7	NA	CASKQTFSSYEQYF	TGTGCCAGTAAGCAGACATTTAGCTCCTACGAGCAGTACTTC
once	TRBV6-5	TRBJ2-7	TRBD1	CASSYSSTGSYEQYF	TGTGCCAGCAGTTACTCGTCGACAGGGTCCTACGAGCAGTACTTC
NA	TRBV4-2	TRBJ1-6	NA	CASSQDRRGSPLHF	TGTGCCAGCAGCCAAGATCGTCGGGGGTCACCCCTCCACTTT
NA	TRBV6-8	TRBJ2-5	TRBD2	CANVAGGSQETQYF	TGTGCCAACGTAGCGGGGGGGAGTCAAGAGACCCAGTACTTC
NA	TRBV5-1	TRBJ2-1	NA	CASLAVAGAEQFF	TGCGCCAGCCTAGCAGTTGCAGGGGCTGAGCAGTTCTTC
NA	TRBV5-1	TRBJ2-7	NA	CASSLNRQDYEQYF	TGCGCCAGCAGCTTAAATAGACAGGACTACGAGCAGTACTTC
NA	TRBV30	TRBJ1-5	NA	CAWSEGGKQPQHF	TGTGCCTGGAGTGAAGGGGGTAAACAGCCCCAGCATTTT
NA	TRBV5-1	TRBJ2-2	TRBD2	CASSVSGTNTGELFF	TGCGCCAGCAGCGTTAGCGGGACTAACACCGGGGAGCTGTTTTTT
NA	TRBV7-9	TRBJ2-5	TRBD2	CASSLLAGGGETQYF	TGTGCCAGCAGCTTGTTAGCGGGGGGTGGAGAGACCCAGTACTTC
NA	TRBV6-5	TRBJ2-7	TRBD1	CASRDRVLYEQYF	TGTGCCAGCAGAGACAGGGTGTTGTACGAGCAGTACTTC
NA	TRBV9	TRBJ2-2	TRBD2	CASSPSGRDTGELFF	TGTGCCAGCAGCCCTAGCGGGAGGGACACCGGGGAGCTGTTTTTT
NA	TRBV5-6	TRBJ2-7	NA	CASSSPRVPSYEQYF	TGTGCCAGCAGCTCACCCCGGGTTCCCTCCTACGAGCAGTACTTC
NA	TRBV4-2	TRBJ2-7	TRBD2	CASSTTSGNYEQYF	TGTGCCAGCAGCACGACTAGCGGGAACTACGAGCAGTACTTC
NA	TRBV7-9	TRBJ1-1	NA	CANTKRGGSEAFF	TGTGCCAATACAAAGAGAGGGGGTTCTGAAGCTTTCTTT
NA	TRBV5-6	TRBJ1-2	NA	CASTESNFRGGGGYTF	TGTGCCAGCACCGAATCAAATTTCAGGGGCGGGGGTGGCTACACCTTC
NA	TRBV15	TRBJ2-2	NA	CATSRDRRPDRPTGELFF	TGTGCCACCAGCAGAGATCGTCGGCCGGACAGACCTACCGGGGAGCTGTTTTTT
once	TRBV7-2	TRBJ1-5	TRBD1	CASSFYDRGRNQPQHF	TGTGCCAGCAGCTTCTACGACAGGGGAAGGAATCAGCCCCAGCATTTT
NA	TRBV6-2/TRBV6-3	TRBJ1-6	NA	CASSPRSHRLSLWNSPLHF	TGTGCCAGCAGTCCGAGGTCCCACCGCCTATCCCTATGGAATTCACCCCTCCACTTT
NA	TRBV7-3	TRBJ1-2	NA	CASSLHSGNYGYTF	TGTGCCAGCAGCCTCCATTCGGGGAACTATGGCTACACCTTC
NA	TRBV28	TRBJ2-3	NA	CASSPPPADTQYF	TGTGCCAGCAGCCCGCCCCCGGCAGATACGCAGTATTTT
NA	TRBV18	TRBJ2-7	NA	CASSPPASSYEQYF	TGTGCCAGCTCACCACCGGCCAGCTCCTACGAGCAGTACTTC
once	TRBV28	TRBJ1-3	NA	CASNWGPGNTIYF	TGTGCCAGCAACTGGGGGCCTGGAAACACCATATATTTT
NA	TRBV7-9	TRBJ1-5	TRBD1	CASSLSTGGAPQHF	TGTGCCAGCAGCTTATCGACAGGGGGCGCGCCCCAGCATTTT
NA	TRBV9	TRBJ1-2	NA	CASSGDSAYGYTF	TGTGCCAGCAGCGGAGACAGTGCCTATGGCTACACCTTC
NA	TRBV27	TRBJ2-7	NA	CASSFREGGSYEQYF	TGTGCCAGCAGTTTTAGGGAGGGGGGCTCCTACGAGCAGTACTTC
NA	TRBV11-2	TRBJ1-2	TRBD1	CASSLGYRGRTSNYGYTF	TGTGCCAGCAGCTTGGGCTACAGGGGGCGAACGAGTAACTATGGCTACACCTTC
few	TRBV11-2	TRBJ1-1	NA	CASSFPGTGTEAFF	TGTGCCAGCAGCTTTCCGGGCACGGGGACTGAAGCTTTCTTT
few	TRBV11-2	TRBJ1-3	NA	CASSLGPGMVGNTIYF	TGTGCCAGCAGCTTAGGTCCAGGGATGGTTGGAAACACCATATATTTT
NA	TRBV2	TRBJ1-2	NA	CASSVWDGGRGYTF	TGTGCCAGCAGTGTTTGGGACGGGGGGCGCGGCTACACCTTC
NA	TRBV5-6	TRBJ2-1	NA	CASSFSFRTGDYNEQFF	TGTGCCAGCAGCTTTAGTTTTAGAACAGGAGACTACAATGAGCAGTTCTTC